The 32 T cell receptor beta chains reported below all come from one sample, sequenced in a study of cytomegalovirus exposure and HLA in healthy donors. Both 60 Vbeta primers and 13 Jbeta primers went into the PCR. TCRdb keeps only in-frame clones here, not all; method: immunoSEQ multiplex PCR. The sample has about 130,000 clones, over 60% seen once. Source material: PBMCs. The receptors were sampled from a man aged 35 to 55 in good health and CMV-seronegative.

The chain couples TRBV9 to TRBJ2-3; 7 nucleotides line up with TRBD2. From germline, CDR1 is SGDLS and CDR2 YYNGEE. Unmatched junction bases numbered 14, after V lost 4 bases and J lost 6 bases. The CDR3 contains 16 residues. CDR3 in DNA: TGTGCCAGCAGCTCACGACTAGCCGGAGATGGCGATACGCAGTATTTT. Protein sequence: CASSSRLAGDGDTQYF.

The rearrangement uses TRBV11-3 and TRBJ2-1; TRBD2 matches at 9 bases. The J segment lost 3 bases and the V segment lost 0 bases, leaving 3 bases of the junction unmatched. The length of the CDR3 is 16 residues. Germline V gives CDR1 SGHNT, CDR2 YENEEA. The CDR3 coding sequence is TGTGCCAGCAGCTTAGAACCAGCGGGAGGCTACAATGAGCAGTTCTTC. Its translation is CASSLEPAGGYNEQFF.

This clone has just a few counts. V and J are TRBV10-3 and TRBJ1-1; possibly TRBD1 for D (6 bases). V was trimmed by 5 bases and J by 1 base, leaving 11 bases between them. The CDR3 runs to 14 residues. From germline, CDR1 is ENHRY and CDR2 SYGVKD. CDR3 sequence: CAISSDRKNTEAFF. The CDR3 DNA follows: TGTGCCATCAGTTCCGACAGGAAGAACACTGAAGCTTTCTTT.

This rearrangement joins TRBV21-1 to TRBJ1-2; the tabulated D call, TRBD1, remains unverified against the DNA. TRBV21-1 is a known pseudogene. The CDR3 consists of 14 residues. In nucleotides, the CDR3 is TGTGCCAGCAGCTACAGGGCGCCGAACTATGGCTACACCTTC. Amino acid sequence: CASSYRAPNYGYTF.

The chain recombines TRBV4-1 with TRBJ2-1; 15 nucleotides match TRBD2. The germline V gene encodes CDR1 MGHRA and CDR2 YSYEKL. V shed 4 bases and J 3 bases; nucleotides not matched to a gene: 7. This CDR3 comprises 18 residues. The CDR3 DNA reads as TGCGCCAGCAGCCCCTCGGGGACTAGCGGGGGGTACTACAATGAGCAGTTCTTC. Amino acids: CASSPSGTSGGYYNEQFF.

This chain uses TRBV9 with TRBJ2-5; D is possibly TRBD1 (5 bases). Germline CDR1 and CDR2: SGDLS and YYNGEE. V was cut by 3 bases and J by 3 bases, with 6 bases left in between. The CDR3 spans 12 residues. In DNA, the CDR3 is TGTGCCAGCAGCGCGACAGAAGAGACCCAGTACTTC. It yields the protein CASSATEETQYF.

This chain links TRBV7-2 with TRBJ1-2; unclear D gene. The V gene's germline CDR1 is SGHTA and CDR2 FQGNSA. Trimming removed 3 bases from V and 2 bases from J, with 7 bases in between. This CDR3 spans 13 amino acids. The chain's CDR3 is CASSLSKNYGYTF. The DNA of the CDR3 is TGTGCCAGCAGCTTGAGTAAAAACTATGGCTACACCTTC.

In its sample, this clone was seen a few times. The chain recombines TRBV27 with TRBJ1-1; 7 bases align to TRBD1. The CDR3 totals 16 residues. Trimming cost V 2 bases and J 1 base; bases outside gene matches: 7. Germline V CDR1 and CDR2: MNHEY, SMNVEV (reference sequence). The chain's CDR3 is CASSLKSGGWNTEAFF. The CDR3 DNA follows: TGTGCCAGCAGTTTAAAGTCAGGGGGTTGGAACACTGAAGCTTTCTTT.

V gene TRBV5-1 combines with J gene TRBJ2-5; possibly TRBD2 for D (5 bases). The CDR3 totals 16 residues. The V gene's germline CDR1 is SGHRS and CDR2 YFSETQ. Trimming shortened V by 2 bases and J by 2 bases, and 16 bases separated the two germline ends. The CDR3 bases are TGCGCCAGCAGCTTCTCAGGAGCGGTAGGGCAAGAGACCCAGTACTTC. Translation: CASSFSGAVGQETQYF.

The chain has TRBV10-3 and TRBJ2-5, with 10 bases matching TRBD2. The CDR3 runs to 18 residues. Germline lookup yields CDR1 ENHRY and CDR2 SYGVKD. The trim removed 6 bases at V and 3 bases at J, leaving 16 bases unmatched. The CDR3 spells CAIRPSAGGKGGEETQYF. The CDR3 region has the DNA TGTGCCATCAGACCTTCAGCGGGAGGGAAAGGGGGGGAAGAGACCCAGTACTTC.

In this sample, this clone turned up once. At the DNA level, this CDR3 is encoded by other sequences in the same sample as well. The CDR3 region is CASSWDSYTGELFF. The DNA of the CDR3 is TGTGCCAGCAGCTGGGACAGTTACACCGGGGAGCTGTTTTTT. V is TRBV7-6 and J is TRBJ2-2, with TRBD1 matching over 7 bases. The germline V gene encodes CDR1 SGHVS and CDR2 FNYEAQ. J was trimmed by 3 bases and V by 4 bases; bases with no gene match: 2. The length of the CDR3 is 14 residues.

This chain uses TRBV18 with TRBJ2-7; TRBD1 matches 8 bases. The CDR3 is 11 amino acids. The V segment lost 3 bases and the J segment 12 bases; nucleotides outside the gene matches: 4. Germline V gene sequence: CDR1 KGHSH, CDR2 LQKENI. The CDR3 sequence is CASSPGTGPYF. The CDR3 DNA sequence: TGTGCCAGCTCACCCGGGACAGGCCCGTACTTC.

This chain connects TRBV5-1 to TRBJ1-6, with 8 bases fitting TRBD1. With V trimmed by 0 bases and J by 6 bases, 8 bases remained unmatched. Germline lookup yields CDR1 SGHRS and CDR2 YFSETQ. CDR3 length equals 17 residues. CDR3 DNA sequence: TGCGCCAGCAGCTTGGGAAGGGACAGGTACCCTAATTCACCCCTCCACTTT. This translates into CASSLGRDRYPNSPLHF.

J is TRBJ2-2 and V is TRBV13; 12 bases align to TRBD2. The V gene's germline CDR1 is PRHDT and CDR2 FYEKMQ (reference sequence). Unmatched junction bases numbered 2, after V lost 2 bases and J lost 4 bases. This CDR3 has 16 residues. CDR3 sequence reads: CASSLLAGGTTGELFF. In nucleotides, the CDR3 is TGTGCCAGCAGCTTACTAGCGGGAGGGACCACCGGGGAGCTGTTTTTT.

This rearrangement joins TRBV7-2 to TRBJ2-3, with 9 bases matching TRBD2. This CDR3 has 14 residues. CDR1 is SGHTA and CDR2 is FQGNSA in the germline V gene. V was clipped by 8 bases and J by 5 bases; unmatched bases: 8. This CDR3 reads CASRMTSGKDTQYF. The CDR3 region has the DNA TGTGCCAGCCGCATGACTAGCGGAAAAGATACGCAGTATTTT.

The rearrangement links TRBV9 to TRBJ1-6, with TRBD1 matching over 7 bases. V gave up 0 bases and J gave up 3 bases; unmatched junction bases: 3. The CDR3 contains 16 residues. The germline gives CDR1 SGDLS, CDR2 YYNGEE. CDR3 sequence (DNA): TGTGCCAGCAGCGTAGGTCAGGGGGGCTATAATTCACCCCTCCACTTT. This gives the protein CASSVGQGGYNSPLHF.

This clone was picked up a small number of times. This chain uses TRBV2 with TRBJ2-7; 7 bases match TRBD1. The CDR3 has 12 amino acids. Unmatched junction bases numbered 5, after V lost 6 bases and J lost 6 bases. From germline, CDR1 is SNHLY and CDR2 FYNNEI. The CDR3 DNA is TGTGCCAGCAGGTACACAGGGGCCGAGCAGTACTTC. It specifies CASRYTGAEQYF.

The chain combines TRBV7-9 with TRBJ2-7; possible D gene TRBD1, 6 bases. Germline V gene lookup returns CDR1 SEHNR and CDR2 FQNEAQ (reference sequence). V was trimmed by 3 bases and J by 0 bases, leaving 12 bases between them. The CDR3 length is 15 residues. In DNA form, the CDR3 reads TGTGCCAGCAGCTTCGCGCAGGGGAGCTCCTACGAGCAGTACTTC. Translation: CASSFAQGSSYEQYF.

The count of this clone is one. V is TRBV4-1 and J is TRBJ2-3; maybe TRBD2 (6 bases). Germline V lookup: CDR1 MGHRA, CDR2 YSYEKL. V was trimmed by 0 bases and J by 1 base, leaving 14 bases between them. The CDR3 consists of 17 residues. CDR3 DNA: TGCGCCAGCAGCCAAGATCCTTTAGCGGATGGCACAGATACGCAGTATTTT. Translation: CASSQDPLADGTDTQYF.

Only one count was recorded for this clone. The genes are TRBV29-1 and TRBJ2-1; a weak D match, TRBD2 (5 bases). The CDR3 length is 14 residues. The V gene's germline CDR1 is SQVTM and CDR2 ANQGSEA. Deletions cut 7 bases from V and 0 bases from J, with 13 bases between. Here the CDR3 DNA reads TGCAGCGCCGGACTTCGAAGCTCCTACAATGAGCAGTTCTTC. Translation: CSAGLRSSYNEQFF.

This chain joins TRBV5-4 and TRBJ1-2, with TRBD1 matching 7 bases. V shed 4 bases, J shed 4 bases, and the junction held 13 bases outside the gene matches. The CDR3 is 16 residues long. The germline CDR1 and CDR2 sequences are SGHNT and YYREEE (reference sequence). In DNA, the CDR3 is TGTGCCAGCAGCCCAAGGACAGGCCGGCAGGGCTATGGCTACACCTTC. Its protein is CASSPRTGRQGYGYTF.

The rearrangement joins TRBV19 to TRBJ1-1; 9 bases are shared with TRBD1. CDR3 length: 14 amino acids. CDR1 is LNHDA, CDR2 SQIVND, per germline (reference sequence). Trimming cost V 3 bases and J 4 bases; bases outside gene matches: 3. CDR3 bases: TGTGCCAGTAGTATTACAGGGGGCTCCACTGAAGCTTTCTTT. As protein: CASSITGGSTEAFF.

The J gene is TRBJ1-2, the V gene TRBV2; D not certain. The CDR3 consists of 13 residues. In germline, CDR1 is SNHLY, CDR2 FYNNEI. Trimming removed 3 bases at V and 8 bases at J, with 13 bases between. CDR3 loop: CASSDRRVGGYTF. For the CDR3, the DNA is TGTGCCAGCAGTGACCGGAGAGTCGGGGGCTACACCTTC.

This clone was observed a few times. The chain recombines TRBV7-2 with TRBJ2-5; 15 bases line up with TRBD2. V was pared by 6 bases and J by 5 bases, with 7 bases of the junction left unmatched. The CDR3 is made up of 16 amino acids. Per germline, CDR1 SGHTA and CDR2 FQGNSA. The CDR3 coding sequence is TGTGCCAGCAGTACTGGACTAGCGGGGGGGCGGGAGACCCAGTACTTC. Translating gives CASSTGLAGGRETQYF.

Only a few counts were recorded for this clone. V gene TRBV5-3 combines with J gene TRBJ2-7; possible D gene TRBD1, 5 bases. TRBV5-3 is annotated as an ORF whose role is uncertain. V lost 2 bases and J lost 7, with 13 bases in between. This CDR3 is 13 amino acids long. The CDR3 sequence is CARSFWTRREQYF. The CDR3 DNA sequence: TGTGCCAGAAGCTTCTGGACAAGGAGAGAGCAGTACTTC.

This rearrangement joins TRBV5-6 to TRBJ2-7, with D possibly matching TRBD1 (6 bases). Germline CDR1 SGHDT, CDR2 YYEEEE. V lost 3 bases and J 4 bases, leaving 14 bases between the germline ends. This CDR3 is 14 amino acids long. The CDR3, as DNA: TGTGCCAGCAGCTCAGGTTCCACAGGGTACGAGCAGTACTTC. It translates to CASSSGSTGYEQYF.

The CDR3 sequence: CASSPSGGSQETQYF. The CDR3 DNA sequence: TGCGCCAGCAGCCCGTCCGGCGGGAGCCAAGAGACCCAGTACTTC. V gene TRBV5-1 combines with J gene TRBJ2-5, with TRBD2 matching over 7 bases. The CDR3 loop spans 15 amino acids. Germline CDR1 is SGHRS and CDR2 is YFSETQ. The V and J ends lost 4 bases and 1 base, in that order; junction bases with no gene match: 7.

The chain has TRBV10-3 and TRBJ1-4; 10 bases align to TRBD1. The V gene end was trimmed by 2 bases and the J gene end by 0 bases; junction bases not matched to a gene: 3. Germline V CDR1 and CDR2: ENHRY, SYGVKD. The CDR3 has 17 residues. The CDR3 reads CAISEGQGVATNEKLFF. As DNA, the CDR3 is TGTGCCATCAGTGAGGGACAGGGGGTGGCAACTAATGAAAAACTGTTTTTT.

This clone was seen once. The CDR3 DNA follows: TGTGCCAGCTCACCTACCGGGGGGCAGACCCAGTACTTC. This gives the protein CASSPTGGQTQYF. V gene TRBV18 combines with J gene TRBJ2-5, with D possibly matching TRBD2 (7 bases). The germline V gene has CDR1 KGHSH and CDR2 LQKENI. This CDR3 region has 13 residues. Trimming shortened V by 3 bases and J by 6 bases, and 11 bases separated the two germline ends.

The chain's CDR3 is CASTSGPYRLTEQYF. Here the CDR3 DNA reads TGTGCCAGCACTTCAGGACCCTACCGACTAACCGAGCAGTACTTC. This chain connects TRBV6-5 to TRBJ2-7, with D possibly matching TRBD2 (5 bases). Germline CDR1 reads MNHEY; CDR2 reads SVGAGI. The CDR3 covers 15 residues. Trimming removed 7 bases from V and 6 bases from J, with 22 bases in between.

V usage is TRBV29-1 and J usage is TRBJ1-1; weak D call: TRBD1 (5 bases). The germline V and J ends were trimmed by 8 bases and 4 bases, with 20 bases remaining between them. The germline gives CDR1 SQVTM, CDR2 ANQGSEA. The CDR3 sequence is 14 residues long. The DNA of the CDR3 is TGCAGCATTACAAAGGTGGGGGGAGGCACTGAAGCTTTCTTT. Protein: CSITKVGGGTEAFF. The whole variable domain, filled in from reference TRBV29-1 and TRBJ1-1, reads SAVISQKPSRDICQRGTSLTIQCQVDSQVTMMFWYRQQPGQSLTLIATANQGSEATYESGFVIDKFPISRPNLTFSTLTVSNMSPEDSSIYLCSITKVGGGTEAFFGQGTRLTVV.

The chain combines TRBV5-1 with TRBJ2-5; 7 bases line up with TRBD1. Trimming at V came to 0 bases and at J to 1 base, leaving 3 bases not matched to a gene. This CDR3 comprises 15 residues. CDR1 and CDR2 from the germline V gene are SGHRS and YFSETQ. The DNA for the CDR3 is TGCGCCAGCAGCTTGGCCCCAGGGGGCCAAGAGACCCAGTACTTC. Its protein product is CASSLAPGGQETQYF. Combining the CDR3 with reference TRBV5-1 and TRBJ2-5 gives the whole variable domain KAGVTQTPRYLIKTRGQQVTLSCSPISGHRSVSWYQQTPGQGLQFLFEYFSETQRNKGNFPGRFSGRQFSNSRSEMNVSTLELGDSALYLCASSLAPGGQETQYFGPGTRLLVL.